The clone carrying this T cell receptor (beta chain) showed up many times. Its antigen remains unidentified. This sequence may be a read error, since a much larger clone differs from it by one base. The data belong to a study of breast tumors, draining lymph nodes, adjacent tissues. Study conclusions and caveats: Tumor repertoires ranked between lymph nodes and nontumor tissue in diversity, with V and J gene preferences. Compared with basal-like, luminal-like tumors shared significantly more repertoire with nontumor tissue.

A single record per CDR3 protein comes from TCRdb applying MiXCR to the multiplex PCR reads. The data contain 33,000 or so distinct CDR3 sequences, 60% to 70% of them singletons. The V gene lost 5 bases and the J gene lost 5 bases, with 4 bases spanning the gap. Germline CDR1 and CDR2: MGHRA and YSYEKL. This CDR3 contains 11 residues. This TCR was recovered from a female donor with breast cancer. Some clones in this sample may be carry-over from other donors' samples. The gene calls are TRBV4-1 and TRBJ2-1; no firm D call. The source material was breast tumor tissue. In nucleotides, the CDR3 is TGCGCCAGCAGCGGCCACAATGAGCAGTTCTTC. Encoded protein: CASSGHNEQFF.